Each of the 10 T cell receptor beta chains below was sequenced from the same sample in a study of identical twins. TCRdb fed the 5' RACE reads into MiXCR, producing one record per CDR3 protein. The sample lists some 500,000 distinct CDR3 sequences, around 20% occurring once. Separately, the same data were catalogued under a study of T cells expressing NK-cell markers.

The sequenced sample consisted of CD4+ T cells sorted from blood. These receptors were collected from a woman younger than 35 in good health.

This clonotype appeared a few times. This chain uses TRBV12-3 or TRBV12-4 with TRBJ2-5; D might be TRBD1 or TRBD2, each matching 5 bases. This CDR3 spans 12 amino acids. V shed 4 bases and J shed 9 bases, with 12 bases lying between them. The CDR3 sequence: CASSWGMAAQYF. The CDR3 DNA reads as TGTGCCAGCAGTTGGGGGATGGCGGCCCAGTACTTC.

This clonotype was seen many times. V and J are TRBV5-6 and TRBJ1-1; TRBD1 might be the D (5 bases). CDR1 is SGHDT, CDR2 YYEEEE, per germline. V lost 5 bases, J lost 1 base, and 12 bases lay in between. This CDR3 region has 14 residues. The CDR3 region is CASRYGHQNTEAFF. CDR3 nucleotide sequence: TGTGCCAGCAGATACGGACACCAGAACACTGAAGCTTTCTTT.

This clonotype was seen more than once but under ten times. The chain recombines TRBV5-1 with TRBJ2-2, with D unresolved. The length of the CDR3 is 14 residues. CDR1 is SGHRS, CDR2 YFSETQ, per germline. V lost 2 bases to trimming and J lost 1 base, with 6 bases between them. For the CDR3, the DNA is TGCGCCAGCAGCTTCAACAGGAACACCGGGGAGCTGTTTTTT. Protein product: CASSFNRNTGELFF.

This clonotype occurred a few times. CDR3 bases: TGTGCCAGCAGTTACTCGCTTCGCAGGGGGGCTTTCTATGGCTACACCTTC. Its translation is CASSYSLRRGAFYGYTF. This chain joins TRBV6-5 and TRBJ1-2; 7 positions agree with TRBD1. Germline CDR1 is MNHEY and CDR2 is SVGAGI. This CDR3 is 17 amino acids long. J gave up 4 bases and V 0 bases, and 11 bases lay outside the gene matches.

This clonotype has a handful of counts. This chain links TRBV20-1 with TRBJ2-3; D may match TRBD1 or TRBD2 (5 bases each). This CDR3 region has 17 residues. V was cut by 3 bases and J by 4 bases, with 23 bases left in between. Germline values: CDR1 DFQATT, CDR2 SNEGSKA (reference sequence). The chain's CDR3 is CSAREPGSGRGPDTQYF. In nucleotides, the CDR3 is TGCAGTGCTAGGGAACCGGGAAGCGGAAGGGGACCAGATACGCAGTATTTT.

The CDR3 protein is CASSLADRYGYTF. For the CDR3, the DNA is TGTGCCAGCAGCTTAGCAGATCGCTATGGCTACACCTTC. The rearrangement uses TRBV7-9 and TRBJ1-2; D gene unclear. The CDR3 sequence is 13 residues long. Germline CDR1 and CDR2: SEHNR and FQNEAQ (reference sequence). Between the trimmed V and J ends, which lost 0 bases and 4 bases, there was a span of 6 bases.

This rearrangement joins TRBV20-1 to TRBJ2-1; a weak D match, TRBD2 (6 bases). This CDR3 region has 14 residues. V was clipped by 6 bases and J by 4 bases, with 16 bases between them. Germline CDR1 and CDR2: DFQATT and SNEGSKA (reference sequence). CDR3 bases: TGCAGTGCGACCGGGGGTCACCTTTACAATGAGCAGTTCTTC. Translating it yields CSATGGHLYNEQFF.

This clonotype occurred a few times. The rearrangement joins TRBV5-5 to TRBJ2-1; no definite D call. Trimming cost V 5 bases and J 7 bases, with 13 bases left between them. The CDR3 covers 13 residues. Germline V CDR1 and CDR2: SGHKS, YYEKEE (reference sequence). The CDR3 nucleotides read TGTGCCAGCAGGTCCGCCTCCGCGAATGAGCAGTTCTTC. It specifies CASRSASANEQFF.

This clonotype was seen a handful of times. V usage is TRBV6-2 or TRBV6-3 and J usage is TRBJ2-1, with TRBD1 matching over 8 bases. The CDR3 has 13 residues. Germline CDR1 and CDR2: MNHEY and SVGEGT. The V segment lost 8 bases and the J segment 5 bases; nucleotides outside the gene matches: 5. CDR3 loop: CASADRANNEQFF. The CDR3 nucleotides read TGTGCCAGCGCGGACAGGGCCAACAATGAGCAGTTCTTC.

The table lists this clonotype with a few counts. The chain uses TRBV9 and TRBJ2-1, with D maybe TRBD1 (5 bases). The CDR3 totals 14 residues. Germline CDR1 and CDR2: SGDLS and YYNGEE. Deletions cut 0 bases from V and 3 bases from J, with 7 bases between. Written as DNA, the CDR3 is TGTGCCAGCAGCGTAGCAACAGGCTACAATGAGCAGTTCTTC. It specifies CASSVATGYNEQFF. Together with reference TRBV9 and TRBJ2-1, the CDR3 gives the full variable domain: DSGVTQTPKHLITATGQRVTLRCSPRSGDLSVYWYQQSLDQGLQFLIQYYNGEERAKGNILERFSAQQFPDLHSELNLSSLELGDSALYFCASSVATGYNEQFFGPGTRLTVL.